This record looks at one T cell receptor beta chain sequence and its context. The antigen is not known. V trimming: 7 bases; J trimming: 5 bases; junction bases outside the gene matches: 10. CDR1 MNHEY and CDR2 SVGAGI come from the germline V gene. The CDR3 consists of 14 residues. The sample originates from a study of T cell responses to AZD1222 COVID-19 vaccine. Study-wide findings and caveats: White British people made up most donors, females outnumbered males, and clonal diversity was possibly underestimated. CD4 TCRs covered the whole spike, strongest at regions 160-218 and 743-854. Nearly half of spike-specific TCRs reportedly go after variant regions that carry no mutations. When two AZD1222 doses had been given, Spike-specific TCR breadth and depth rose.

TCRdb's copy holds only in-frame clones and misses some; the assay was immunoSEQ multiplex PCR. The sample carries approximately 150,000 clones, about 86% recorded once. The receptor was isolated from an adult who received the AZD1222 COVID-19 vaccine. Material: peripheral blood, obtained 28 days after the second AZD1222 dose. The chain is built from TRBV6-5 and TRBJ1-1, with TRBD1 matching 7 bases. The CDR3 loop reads CASNLDRVGTEAFF. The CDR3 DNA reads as TGTGCCAGCAATCTAGACAGGGTAGGAACTGAAGCTTTCTTT.